This T cell receptor beta chain was sequenced for a study of OX40 agonist ivuxolimab in advanced cancers. The study's findings and limits: More expanded clones were found, on average, in CD8+ than in CD4+ T cells.

The CDR3 is 14 residues long. Germline values: CDR1 MNHNS, CDR2 SASEGT. After removal of 4 bases from V and 4 bases from J, the junction contained 3 bases not matched to a gene. TCRdb keeps only in-frame clones here, not all; method: immunoSEQ multiplex PCR. The sample lists about 79,000 clones, 81% seen once, with 4.6% in the top ten. Concerning this clone: Its antigen is not identified.

The source of this sequence is an adult with an advanced solid tumor such as melanoma, head and neck, liver or kidney cancer. The chain employs TRBV6-1 and TRBJ2-2; TRBD1 aligns across 7 bases. The input for sequencing was CD4+ or CD8+ T cells sorted from blood, taken in a trial of the OX40 agonist ivuxolimab. The CDR3 nucleotides are TGTGCCAGCAGTGCCGGGACAGCCACCGGGGAGCTGTTTTTT. Translation: CASSAGTATGELFF.